The 30 T cell receptor beta chains below were found in one sample sequenced in a study of blood T cell repertoires in COVID-19. The protocol was immunoSEQ multiplex PCR, while the TCRdb copy is restricted to in-frame clones and leaves out a portion. The top ten clones hold more than 20% of a sample with 100,000 or so clones, roughly 83% of them seen once. The source material was peripheral blood. Receptors originate from a human donor in a cohort sampled during active COVID-19.

This chain uses TRBV12-3 or TRBV12-4 with TRBJ1-3; D not resolved. This CDR3 spans 13 amino acids. Trimming took 2 bases from V and 4 from J, leaving 6 bases between them. Here the CDR3 reads CASSLIQGNTIYF. CDR3 nucleotide sequence: TGTGCCAGCAGTTTAATACAGGGAAACACCATATATTTT.

This clone was observed a few times. The chain carries TRBV3-1 (or the pseudogene TRBV3-2) and TRBJ2-7; TRBD1 matches 7 bases. Germline V gene sequence: CDR1 LGHDT, CDR2 YNNKEL (reference sequence). This CDR3 contains 15 residues. After removal of 3 bases from V and 2 bases from J, the junction contained 7 bases not matched to a gene. CDR3 DNA: TGTGCCAGCAGCCACCTGGGACAGCCAACCTACGAGCAGTACTTC. Amino acids: CASSHLGQPTYEQYF.

V gene TRBV6-6 combines with J gene TRBJ2-7, with TRBD2 matching 7 bases. J was trimmed by 4 bases and V by 0 bases; bases with no gene match: 9. Germline V gives CDR1 MNHNY, CDR2 SVGAGI (reference sequence). The CDR3 covers 16 residues. The CDR3 is CASSYSKGGSGYEQYF. The DNA for the CDR3 is TGTGCCAGCAGTTACTCCAAGGGCGGGAGTGGATACGAGCAGTACTTC.

V usage is TRBV11-3 and J usage is TRBJ2-1, with D perhaps TRBD2 (5 bases). The germline V gene has CDR1 SGHNT and CDR2 YENEEA. V lost 5 bases and J 0 bases, leaving 17 bases between the germline ends. The CDR3 is 17 amino acids. The CDR3 here is CASSHRLAAGSYNEQFF. The CDR3 region has the DNA TGTGCCAGCAGCCATCGACTCGCGGCGGGCTCCTACAATGAGCAGTTCTTC.

The chain joins TRBV9 to TRBJ2-1; unclear D gene. V dropped 10 bases and J dropped 7 bases, with 9 bases sitting between them. Germline assignment: CDR1 SGDLS and CDR2 YYNGEE. The CDR3 covers 10 residues. Here the CDR3 DNA reads TGTGCCGACCTAGAAAATGAGCAGTTCTTC. Amino acids: CADLENEQFF.

This clone was observed once. The chain joins TRBV9 to TRBJ2-3; no clear D. Germline CDR1 SGDLS, CDR2 YYNGEE. V was shortened by 4 bases and J by 6 bases, with 6 bases between the two germline ends. There are 11 residues in the CDR3. The CDR3 sequence is CASSSEDTQYF. CDR3 nucleotide sequence: TGTGCCAGCAGCTCTGAGGATACGCAGTATTTT.

In DNA form, the CDR3 reads TGCACCAGCAGCCAAGAAGCCATATCACGGACAGGCCGAACCTACAGCTCCTACGAGCAGTACTTC. Its translation: CTSSQEAISRTGRTYSSYEQYF. This chain links TRBV1 with TRBJ2-7; TRBD1 was called by the table and not checked on the DNA. TRBV1 is listed as a pseudogene. This CDR3 comprises 22 residues.

The V and J genes are TRBV19 and TRBJ1-5; weak D call: TRBD1 (6 bases). CDR1 is LNHDA and CDR2 is SQIVND in the germline V gene (reference sequence). The length of the CDR3 is 15 residues. V gave up 8 bases and J gave up 3 bases, with 17 bases separating them. CDR3 sequence reads: CASGVTGNNNQPQHF. In DNA, the CDR3 is TGTGCCAGTGGGGTAACAGGGAATAACAATCAGCCCCAGCATTTT.

This clone showed up just once. The V and J genes are TRBV29-1 and TRBJ1-2; TRBD1 matches 7 bases. CDR1 and CDR2 from the germline V gene are SQVTM and ANQGSEA. J gave up 6 bases and V 8 bases, and 9 bases lay outside the gene matches. The CDR3 has 12 residues. In DNA form, the CDR3 reads TGCAGCACTTACAACAGGGGACATGGCTACACCTTC. This gives the protein CSTYNRGHGYTF. Drawing the rest from reference TRBV29-1 and TRBJ1-2, the complete variable domain is SAVISQKPSRDICQRGTSLTIQCQVDSQVTMMFWYRQQPGQSLTLIATANQGSEATYESGFVIDKFPISRPNLTFSTLTVSNMSPEDSSIYLCSTYNRGHGYTFGSGTRLTVV.

The chain is built from TRBV3-1 (or the pseudogene TRBV3-2) and TRBJ2-1, with 11 bases that match TRBD2. The CDR3 consists of 17 residues. Germline loops: CDR1 LGHDT, CDR2 YNNKEL (reference sequence). Trimming removed 0 bases from V and 7 bases from J; junction bases left unmatched: 8. The CDR3 region has the DNA TGTGCCAGCAGCCAAGAGAGACTAGCGGGACTTGTAAATGAGCAGTTCTTC. Translated: CASSQERLAGLVNEQFF.

The gene calls are TRBV19 and TRBJ1-2; TRBD1 might be the D (5 bases). CDR1 and CDR2 (germline): LNHDA, SQIVND (reference sequence). Deletions cut 5 bases from V and 3 bases from J, with 19 bases between. This CDR3 has 16 residues. CDR3 sequence: CASSPTDTRSYYGYTF. The CDR3 DNA is TGTGCCAGTAGTCCGACAGACACCAGGTCGTACTATGGCTACACCTTC.

This clone was seen only once. The gene calls are TRBV24-1 and TRBJ2-3; 7 nucleotides agree with TRBD1. CDR3 length: 16 residues. V was clipped by 2 bases and J by 1 base; unmatched bases: 5. The V gene's germline CDR1 is KGHDR and CDR2 SFDVKD. The CDR3, as DNA: TGTGCCACCAGTGATTCCGGGGACAGCCGCACAGATACGCAGTATTTT. Encoded protein: CATSDSGDSRTDTQYF.

The chain carries TRBV3-1 (or the pseudogene TRBV3-2) and TRBJ2-3, with 12 bases identical to TRBD2. The CDR3 has 16 amino acids. With V trimmed by 1 base and J by 2 bases, 1 base remained unmatched. Germline V gene data show CDR1 as LGHDT and CDR2 as YNNKEL (reference sequence). CDR3 loop: CASSQGLAGATDTQYF. In DNA form, the CDR3 reads TGTGCCAGCAGCCAAGGACTAGCGGGGGCCACAGATACGCAGTATTTT.

V and J are TRBV5-4 and TRBJ2-1, with D perhaps TRBD2 (6 bases). The CDR3 sequence is 13 residues long. V lost 0 bases and J 5 bases, leaving 6 bases between the germline ends. CDR1 and CDR2 from the germline V gene are SGHNT and YYREEE (reference sequence). CDR3 region: CASSLERDNEQFF. DNA of the CDR3: TGTGCCAGCAGCTTGGAGCGGGACAATGAGCAGTTCTTC.

The rearrangement links TRBV5-6 to TRBJ2-7; 9 positions agree with TRBD1. There are 14 residues in the CDR3. Per the germline V gene, CDR1 is SGHDT and CDR2 is YYEEEE. V was pared by 5 bases and J by 4 bases, with 7 bases of the junction left unmatched. The CDR3 spells CASSYRGRAYEQYF. The CDR3 coding sequence is TGTGCCAGCAGTTACAGGGGGCGCGCATACGAGCAGTACTTC.

CDR3: CASSSGQGKDTQYF. The CDR3 nucleotides read TGTGCCAGCAGCTCGGGACAGGGGAAAGATACGCAGTATTTT. The gene calls are TRBV5-4 and TRBJ2-3; 10 bases are a match to TRBD1. The CDR3 has 14 amino acids. CDR1 is SGHNT and CDR2 is YYREEE in the germline V gene (reference sequence). With V trimmed by 3 bases and J by 5 bases, 3 bases remained unmatched.

V and J are TRBV18 and TRBJ1-2; possible D gene TRBD1, 6 bases. V was clipped by 4 bases and J by 8 bases, with 20 bases between them. This CDR3 is 15 amino acids long. CDR1 and CDR2 (germline): KGHSH, LQKENI. CDR3 region: CASSRVVGAHEGYTF. The CDR3 coding sequence is TGTGCCAGCTCACGGGTAGTGGGGGCGCATGAGGGCTACACCTTC.

The gene calls are TRBV18 and TRBJ2-1, with 9 bases aligning to TRBD2. The CDR3 runs 16 residues. The V segment lost 3 bases and the J segment 3 bases; nucleotides outside the gene matches: 6. Germline V gene data show CDR1 as KGHSH and CDR2 as LQKENI. The CDR3 DNA reads as TGTGCCAGCTCACCCAAGGGCGGGGGGGGCTACAATGAGCAGTTCTTC. It encodes CASSPKGGGGYNEQFF. Full variable domain (rest looked up from reference TRBV18 and TRBJ2-1): NAGVMQNPRHLVRRRGQEARLRCSPMKGHSHVYWYRQLPEEGLKFMVYLQKENIIDESGMPKERFSAEFPKEGPSILRIQQVVRGDSAAYFCASSPKGGGGYNEQFFGPGTRLTVL.

The chain links TRBV3-1 (or the pseudogene TRBV3-2) to TRBJ2-1; 9 bases are a match to TRBD1. The CDR3 covers 16 residues. Germline V gene lookup returns CDR1 LGHDT and CDR2 YNNKEL (reference sequence). Trimming at V came to 4 bases and at J to 8 bases, leaving 12 bases not matched to a gene. The chain's CDR3 is CASSPVAGTGRDEQFF. The CDR3 DNA sequence: TGTGCCAGCAGCCCGGTGGCCGGGACAGGGAGGGATGAGCAGTTCTTC.

The V call is TRBV2, the J call TRBJ2-7, with D perhaps TRBD2 (6 bases). V was pared by 5 bases and J by 4 bases, with 18 bases between. CDR1 SNHLY and CDR2 FYNNEI come from the germline V gene. The CDR3 has 15 amino acids. The CDR3 sequence is CASSPSGVASYEQYF. The CDR3 region has the DNA TGTGCCAGCAGTCCCTCGGGAGTTGCCTCTTACGAGCAGTACTTC. Filled out from reference TRBV2 and TRBJ2-7, the complete variable domain reads EPEVTQTPSHQVTQMGQEVILRCVPISNHLYFYWYRQILGQKVEFLVSFYNNEISEKSEIFDDQFSVERPDGSNFTLKIRSTKLEDSAMYFCASSPSGVASYEQYFGPGTRLTVT.

V and J are TRBV7-9 and TRBJ2-5; D is uncertain. CDR3 length: 14 amino acids. The V gene's germline CDR1 is SEHNR and CDR2 FQNEAQ (reference sequence). Trimming took 5 bases from V and 1 from J, leaving 11 bases between them. In DNA form, the CDR3 reads TGTGCCAGCAGCCCCCGCGGTACCCAAGAGACCCAGTACTTC. Its translation: CASSPRGTQETQYF.

The V call is TRBV7-9, the J call TRBJ1-3; 9 nucleotides align to TRBD1. Germline assignment: CDR1 SEHNR and CDR2 FQNEAQ (reference sequence). The CDR3 length is 15 residues. V was pared by 8 bases and J by 2 bases, with 7 bases of the junction left unmatched. This chain's CDR3 is CASGNRDRAGNTIYF. The DNA for the CDR3 is TGTGCCAGCGGCAACCGGGACAGGGCTGGAAACACCATATATTTT.

J is TRBJ1-1 and V is TRBV19; TRBD1 matches at 10 bases. Germline trimming cut 5 bases from V and 0 bases from J; bases unmatched to any gene: 9. The CDR3 runs 17 residues. Germline CDR1 LNHDA, CDR2 SQIVND (reference sequence). As DNA, the CDR3 is TGTGCCAGTAGTTCCGGGACAGGGGCCGACATGAACACTGAAGCTTTCTTT. Its translation is CASSSGTGADMNTEAFF. The entire variable domain, with the rest obtained from reference TRBV19 and TRBJ1-1, is as follows: DGGITQSPKYLFRKEGQNVTLSCEQNLNHDAMYWYRQDPGQGLRLIYYSQIVNDFQKGDIAEGYSVSREKKESFPLTVTSAQKNPTAFYLCASSSGTGADMNTEAFFGQGTRLTVV.

This sequence joins TRBV6-5 and TRBJ2-2; D not resolved. Germline CDR1 MNHEY, CDR2 SVGAGI. Trimming shortened V by 8 bases and J by 2 bases, and 15 bases separated the two germline ends. This CDR3 comprises 15 residues. CDR3 DNA: TGTGCCAGCGCTATCTCCGGAGCCAACACCGGGGAGCTGTTTTTT. This encodes CASAISGANTGELFF.

The gene calls are TRBV29-1 and TRBJ2-5; 12 bases match TRBD2. J gave up 5 bases and V 7 bases, and 8 bases lay outside the gene matches. CDR3 length: 14 amino acids. Germline V lookup: CDR1 SQVTM, CDR2 ANQGSEA. This chain's CDR3 is CSERLAGVGETQYF. The CDR3 nucleotides read TGCAGCGAAAGACTAGCGGGAGTAGGGGAGACCCAGTACTTC. Filled out from reference TRBV29-1 and TRBJ2-5, the complete variable domain reads SAVISQKPSRDICQRGTSLTIQCQVDSQVTMMFWYRQQPGQSLTLIATANQGSEATYESGFVIDKFPISRPNLTFSTLTVSNMSPEDSSIYLCSERLAGVGETQYFGPGTRLLVL.

V usage is TRBV19 and J usage is TRBJ1-5; a weak D match, TRBD1 (5 bases). With 4 bases removed from V and 0 bases from J, the gap between germline ends came to 13 bases. The CDR3 has 16 amino acids. CDR1 is LNHDA and CDR2 is SQIVND in the germline V gene (reference sequence). The CDR3 nucleotides are TGTGCCAGTAGTAGGAGGGACGTCTATAGCAATCAGCCCCAGCATTTT. Residues: CASSRRDVYSNQPQHF.

The CDR3 DNA follows: TGCGGAACGAGGGGACAGGGCCACGAGCAGTACTTC. Amino acid sequence: CGTRGQGHEQYF. The gene calls are TRBV29-1 and TRBJ2-7; TRBD1 aligns across 9 bases. Germline assignment: CDR1 SQVTM and CDR2 ANQGSEA. CDR3 size: 12 residues.

The chain joins TRBV4-2 to TRBJ2-3; 11 nucleotides align to TRBD2. From germline, CDR1 is LGHNA and CDR2 YNFKEQ. The J segment lost 2 bases and the V segment lost 0 bases, leaving 4 bases of the junction unmatched. The CDR3 covers 17 residues. CDR3 loop: CASSQDIAGGYTDTQYF. CDR3 bases: TGTGCCAGCAGCCAAGATATAGCGGGAGGGTACACAGATACGCAGTATTTT.

There are a few counts of this clone. This chain connects TRBV11-1 to TRBJ1-2; 7 nucleotides match TRBD1. V lost 3 bases and J lost 4; bases outside the gene matches: 8. Germline CDR1 and CDR2: SGHAT and FQDESV (reference sequence). This CDR3 spans 15 amino acids. The CDR3: CASSFRGTAGYGYTF. CDR3 nucleotides: TGTGCCAGCAGCTTTCGCGGGACAGCCGGCTATGGCTACACCTTC.

This chain links TRBV6-1 with TRBJ1-4; D remains unclear. The CDR3 totals 13 residues. V lost 2 bases and J lost 6, with 7 bases in between. Germline lookup yields CDR1 MNHNS and CDR2 SASEGT. Here the CDR3 DNA reads TGTGCCAGCAGTGAAATTGGAGATGAAAAACTGTTTTTT. The encoded protein is CASSEIGDEKLFF.